Following are 26 T cell receptor beta chains from one sample sequenced in a study of OX40 agonist ivuxolimab in advanced cancers. TCRdb's copy holds only in-frame clones and misses some; the assay was immunoSEQ multiplex PCR. The sample shows 40,000 to 50,000 clones, over 85% of them seen only once. This specimen was CD4+ or CD8+ T cells sorted from blood, taken in a trial of the OX40 agonist ivuxolimab. These receptors all stem from an adult with an advanced solid tumor such as melanoma, head and neck, liver or kidney cancer.

This chain links TRBV6-5 with TRBJ2-2; unclear D gene. The CDR3 consists of 14 residues. The V gene's germline CDR1 is MNHEY and CDR2 SVGAGI. V was pared by 4 bases and J by 1 base, with 7 bases between. CDR3 residues: CASSSLMNTGELFF. CDR3 sequence (DNA): TGTGCCAGCAGTTCTTTAATGAACACCGGGGAGCTGTTTTTT.

This chain uses TRBV9 with TRBJ2-1; the match to TRBD2 covers 10 bases. Germline CDR1 and CDR2: SGDLS and YYNGEE. V gave up 4 bases and J gave up 6 bases; unmatched junction bases: 4. This CDR3 contains 14 residues. The CDR3 here is CASSSRLAGNEQFF. The CDR3 DNA sequence: TGTGCCAGCAGCTCCAGACTAGCGGGCAATGAGCAGTTCTTC.

The rearrangement joins TRBV7-9 to TRBJ2-1, with D possibly being TRBD1 (6 bases). This CDR3 is built from 16 residues. Germline V gives CDR1 SEHNR, CDR2 FQNEAQ (reference sequence). Trimming took 7 bases from V and 0 from J, leaving 16 bases between them. CDR3 protein: CASNDYQGSSYNEQFF. DNA of the CDR3: TGTGCCAGCAACGACTACCAGGGGAGCTCCTACAATGAGCAGTTCTTC.

The chain combines TRBV12-5 with TRBJ2-1, with 8 bases matching TRBD1. Germline CDR1 and CDR2: LGHNT and FRNRAP. The CDR3 length is 15 residues. J gave up 8 bases and V 5 bases, and 11 bases lay outside the gene matches. The CDR3 spells CASGTAGQGAHEQFF. The CDR3 DNA reads TGTGCTAGTGGTACCGCGGGGCAGGGGGCCCATGAGCAGTTCTTC.

The rearrangement joins TRBV7-3 to TRBJ1-1; D may be TRBD1 (5 bases). CDR3 length: 12 amino acids. Germline CDR1 is SGHTA and CDR2 is FQGTGA. V lost 6 bases, J lost 8 bases, and 13 bases lay in between. The CDR3 bases are TGTGCCAGCAGTACCACCTGGGGCGAAGCTTTCTTT. Translating gives CASSTTWGEAFF.

The CDR3 region is CASSVLPSGGAKNIQYF. The CDR3 DNA reads TGTGCCAGCAGCGTACTACCTAGCGGGGGGGCCAAAAACATTCAGTACTTC. V gene TRBV7-2 combines with J gene TRBJ2-4; 11 nucleotides line up with TRBD2. Germline loops: CDR1 SGHTA, CDR2 FQGNSA. V lost 5 bases to trimming and J lost 1 base; unmatched junction nucleotides: 7. The CDR3 consists of 17 residues.

This chain connects TRBV19 to TRBJ1-5; 7 bases match TRBD1. V gave up 5 bases and J gave up 7 bases; unmatched junction bases: 5. Per germline, CDR1 LNHDA and CDR2 SQIVND (reference sequence). The CDR3 runs to 13 residues. In DNA form, the CDR3 reads TGTGCCAGTAGTGCGATACAGGGGCAGCCCCAGCATTTT. Protein: CASSAIQGQPQHF.

The rearrangement links TRBV4-1 to TRBJ2-3, with 9 bases that match TRBD1. This CDR3 has 15 amino acids. CDR1 and CDR2 (germline): MGHRA, YSYEKL. After removal of 3 bases from V and 2 bases from J, the junction contained 3 bases not matched to a gene. The CDR3 is CASSHGTGPTDTQYF. Written as DNA, the CDR3 is TGCGCCAGCAGCCATGGGACAGGGCCCACAGATACGCAGTATTTT.

This chain uses TRBV19 with TRBJ2-2; 13 bases map to TRBD2. V lost 5 bases to trimming and J lost 2 bases; unmatched junction nucleotides: 8. The CDR3 sequence is 18 residues long. Germline V gives CDR1 LNHDA, CDR2 SQIVND (reference sequence). The CDR3 reads CASSLLGTSGDNTGELFF. The CDR3 region has the DNA TGTGCCAGTAGTTTACTCGGGACTAGCGGGGACAACACCGGGGAGCTGTTTTTT. The entire variable domain, with the rest obtained from reference TRBV19 and TRBJ2-2, is as follows: DGGITQSPKYLFRKEGQNVTLSCEQNLNHDAMYWYRQDPGQGLRLIYYSQIVNDFQKGDIAEGYSVSREKKESFPLTVTSAQKNPTAFYLCASSLLGTSGDNTGELFFGEGSRLTVL.

The V call is TRBV29-1, the J call TRBJ2-3; D may be TRBD2 (5 bases). Germline CDR1 SQVTM, CDR2 ANQGSEA. This CDR3 comprises 15 residues. Deletions cut 2 bases from V and 1 base from J, with 13 bases between. CDR3 residues: CSVESRGTGTDTQYF. CDR3 coding DNA: TGCAGCGTTGAAAGTCGGGGAACTGGCACAGATACGCAGTATTTT.

The V gene is TRBV4-2, the J gene TRBJ2-7; 9 nucleotides match TRBD1. Germline trimming cut 4 bases from V and 3 bases from J; bases unmatched to any gene: 7. The germline gives CDR1 LGHNA, CDR2 YNFKEQ. The CDR3 runs to 15 residues. Here the CDR3 reads CASSLTQGAVYEQYF. CDR3 coding DNA: TGTGCCAGCAGCCTCACACAGGGGGCTGTCTACGAGCAGTACTTC.

This clone was picked up a small number of times. This sequence joins TRBV4-3 and TRBJ1-6; D remains ambiguous. The CDR3 has 13 amino acids. Germline V gene sequence: CDR1 LGHNA, CDR2 YSLEER. V dropped 4 bases and J dropped 11 bases, with 12 bases sitting between them. CDR3 sequence: CASSPMPGTPLHF. CDR3 sequence (DNA): TGCGCCAGCAGCCCGATGCCCGGGACACCCCTCCACTTT.

V is TRBV5-1 and J is TRBJ2-5; 8 nucleotides line up with TRBD1. Germline V gene data show CDR1 as SGHRS and CDR2 as YFSETQ. V was clipped by 4 bases and J by 0 bases; unmatched bases: 2. The CDR3 extends over 14 amino acids. The CDR3 nucleotides read TGCGCCAGCAGCCTGACAGGGGACCAAGAGACCCAGTACTTC. It translates to CASSLTGDQETQYF.

This chain links TRBV6-6 with TRBJ2-7, with no clear D. The germline V gene encodes CDR1 MNHNY and CDR2 SVGAGI (reference sequence). There are 12 residues in the CDR3. V lost 4 bases to trimming and J lost 3 bases, with 7 bases between them. The CDR3 loop is CASSSGYYEQYF. The CDR3 DNA is TGTGCCAGCAGTTCCGGTTACTACGAGCAGTACTTC.

The V and J genes are TRBV27 and TRBJ2-1; TRBD1 aligns across 7 bases. Germline V gives CDR1 MNHEY, CDR2 SMNVEV (reference sequence). The CDR3 runs 16 residues. J lost 4 bases, V lost 4 bases, and 10 bases had no gene match. Here the CDR3 reads CASSSEGQVLYNEQFF. Written as DNA, the CDR3 is TGTGCCAGCAGTTCTGAAGGACAGGTTCTTTACAATGAGCAGTTCTTC.

The chain is built from TRBV27 and TRBJ2-7; tentatively, D is TRBD2 (6 bases). CDR1 and CDR2 (germline): MNHEY, SMNVEV (reference sequence). This CDR3 has 13 amino acids. V dropped 2 bases and J dropped 4 bases, with 9 bases sitting between them. The CDR3 DNA is TGTGCCAGCAGTTTACGGGGGAAGTACGAGCAGTACTTC. This codes for CASSLRGKYEQYF.

CDR3 residues: CASSIEGQVYNEQFF. In DNA form, the CDR3 reads TGTGCCAGTAGTATTGAGGGACAGGTGTACAATGAGCAGTTCTTC. V and J are TRBV19 and TRBJ2-1, with 8 bases aligning to TRBD1. CDR3 length: 15 amino acids. V trimming: 3 bases; J trimming: 4 bases; junction bases outside the gene matches: 5. CDR1 and CDR2 (germline): LNHDA, SQIVND (reference sequence).

The chain combines TRBV4-3 with TRBJ1-2; D may be TRBD1 (6 bases). This CDR3 comprises 16 residues. Germline V lookup: CDR1 LGHNA, CDR2 YSLEER. The V end lost 0 bases, the J end lost 2 bases, and 13 bases lay between the germline ends. The CDR3 region has the DNA TGCGCCAGCAGCCAAGATTTATTTGACAGGAACTATGGCTACACCTTC. Protein product: CASSQDLFDRNYGYTF.

The chain is built from TRBV5-1 and TRBJ1-5; TRBD1 matches 8 bases. The CDR3 runs to 17 residues. V shed 0 bases and J 2 bases; nucleotides not matched to a gene: 7. Germline CDR1 SGHRS, CDR2 YFSETQ. Written as DNA, the CDR3 is TGCGCCAGCAGCTTGGTCGCAGGGGGCCGGGGCAATCAGCCCCAGCATTTT. It translates to CASSLVAGGRGNQPQHF.

This clone was recorded a few times. This chain uses TRBV7-7 with TRBJ1-1; D call uncertain. The CDR3 totals 13 residues. CDR1 is SSHAT and CDR2 is FNYEAQ in the germline V gene (reference sequence). Deletions cut 0 bases from V and 0 bases from J, with 2 bases between. CDR3 DNA sequence: TGTGCCAGCAGCTTAGCCCTGAACACTGAAGCTTTCTTT. It specifies CASSLALNTEAFF.

The chain employs TRBV7-2 and TRBJ2-3; tentatively, D is TRBD2 (6 bases). This CDR3 comprises 15 residues. CDR1 is SGHTA, CDR2 FQGNSA, per germline. V was shortened by 1 base and J by 0 bases, with 8 bases between the two germline ends. In DNA form, the CDR3 reads TGTGCCAGCAGCTTAGTGGCGGGAAGCACAGATACGCAGTATTTT. Its translation is CASSLVAGSTDTQYF. The full variable domain, with the rest looked up from reference TRBV7-2 and TRBJ2-3, is GAGVSQSPSNKVTEKGKDVELRCDPISGHTALYWYRQSLGQGLEFLIYFQGNSAPDKSGLPSDRFSAERTGGSVSTLTIQRTQQEDSAVYLCASSLVAGSTDTQYFGPGTRLTVL.

This clone appeared a single time. V gene TRBV15 combines with J gene TRBJ1-4; TRBD1 aligns across 8 bases. The J segment lost 2 bases and the V segment lost 5 bases, leaving 16 bases of the junction unmatched. Germline-derived CDR1 and CDR2 are LNHNV and YYDKDF (reference sequence). The CDR3 runs to 19 residues. CDR3 DNA: TGTGCCACCAGCGGACATTTCGGGACAGGAATTTATACTAATGAAAAACTGTTTTTT. Translated: CATSGHFGTGIYTNEKLFF.

The chain employs TRBV27 and TRBJ1-5; D gene ambiguous. Germline V gene data show CDR1 as MNHEY and CDR2 as SMNVEV (reference sequence). Trimming left V 5 bases short and J 0 bases short, with 8 bases between. The CDR3 loop spans 14 amino acids. The CDR3 region has the DNA TGTGCCAGCAGTCCGCGGAATAGCAATCAGCCCCAGCATTTT. Its translation: CASSPRNSNQPQHF.

This clone was recorded only once. V is TRBV28 and J is TRBJ1-2; no firm D call. The CDR3 covers 14 residues. Per germline, CDR1 MDHEN and CDR2 SYDVKM. Trimming removed 2 bases at V and 8 bases at J, with 15 bases between. Written as DNA, the CDR3 is TGTGCCAGCAGTTTAACGGGCGCCGCGAGGGGCTACACCTTC. Its translation: CASSLTGAARGYTF.

This chain joins TRBV4-3 and TRBJ1-3; no clear D. There are 17 residues in the CDR3. The V end lost 0 bases, the J end lost 5 bases, and 17 bases lay between the germline ends. Germline values: CDR1 LGHNA, CDR2 YSLEER. In DNA form, the CDR3 reads TGCGCCAGCAGCCAAGACCCCGGTCCCTTATCCCGAAACACCATATATTTT. Protein: CASSQDPGPLSRNTIYF.

This clone occurred a few times. This chain connects TRBV9 to TRBJ1-1; maybe TRBD1 (5 bases). The germline CDR1 and CDR2 sequences are SGDLS and YYNGEE. The CDR3 has 14 amino acids. V lost 3 bases and J 1 base, leaving 10 bases between the germline ends. CDR3 loop: CASSDQGGNTEAFF. CDR3 sequence (DNA): TGTGCCAGCAGCGACCAGGGAGGGAACACTGAAGCTTTCTTT.